The present entry profiles one T cell receptor beta chain with its context. Samples of blood were obtained at baseline, on cycle 4 day 1, and on cycle 7 day 1. Only in-frame clones appear in the TCRdb table, and some are missing; sequencing was by immunoSEQ multiplex PCR. The table records about 68,000 clones, 80% to 90% of them present only once. These data belong to a study of OX40 agonist ivuxolimab in advanced cancers. In germline, CDR1 is SGHTA, CDR2 FQGNSA. The CDR3 totals 15 residues. Trimming shortened V by 4 bases and J by 7 bases, and 19 bases separated the two germline ends. The material sequenced was CD4+ or CD8+ T cells sorted from blood, taken in a trial of the OX40 agonist ivuxolimab. The sequence was collected from an adult with an advanced solid tumor such as melanoma, head and neck, liver or kidney cancer. This chain joins TRBV7-2 and TRBJ2-5, with D possibly being TRBD2 (5 bases). The CDR3 here is CASSSTSGGLVTQYF. The CDR3 DNA sequence: TGTGCCAGCAGCTCAACCAGCGGCGGACTGGTGACCCAGTACTTC. The entire variable domain, with the rest obtained from reference TRBV7-2 and TRBJ2-5, is as follows: GAGVSQSPSNKVTEKGKDVELRCDPISGHTALYWYRQSLGQGLEFLIYFQGNSAPDKSGLPSDRFSAERTGGSVSTLTIQRTQQEDSAVYLCASSSTSGGLVTQYFGPGTRLLVL.